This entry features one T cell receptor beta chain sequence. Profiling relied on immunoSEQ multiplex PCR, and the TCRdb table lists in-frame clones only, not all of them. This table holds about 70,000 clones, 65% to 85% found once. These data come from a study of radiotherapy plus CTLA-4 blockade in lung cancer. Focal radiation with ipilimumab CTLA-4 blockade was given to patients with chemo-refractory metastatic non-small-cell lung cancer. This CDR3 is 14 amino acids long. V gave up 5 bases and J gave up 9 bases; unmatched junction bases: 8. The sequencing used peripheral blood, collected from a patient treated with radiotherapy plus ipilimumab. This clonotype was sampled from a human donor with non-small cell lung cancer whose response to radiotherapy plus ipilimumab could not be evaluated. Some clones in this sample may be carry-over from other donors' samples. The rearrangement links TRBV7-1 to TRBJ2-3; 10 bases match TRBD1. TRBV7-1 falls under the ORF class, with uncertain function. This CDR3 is CASSPGTGEVTQYF. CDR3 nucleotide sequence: TGTGCCAGCAGCCCCGGGACAGGGGAAGTCACGCAGTATTTT.